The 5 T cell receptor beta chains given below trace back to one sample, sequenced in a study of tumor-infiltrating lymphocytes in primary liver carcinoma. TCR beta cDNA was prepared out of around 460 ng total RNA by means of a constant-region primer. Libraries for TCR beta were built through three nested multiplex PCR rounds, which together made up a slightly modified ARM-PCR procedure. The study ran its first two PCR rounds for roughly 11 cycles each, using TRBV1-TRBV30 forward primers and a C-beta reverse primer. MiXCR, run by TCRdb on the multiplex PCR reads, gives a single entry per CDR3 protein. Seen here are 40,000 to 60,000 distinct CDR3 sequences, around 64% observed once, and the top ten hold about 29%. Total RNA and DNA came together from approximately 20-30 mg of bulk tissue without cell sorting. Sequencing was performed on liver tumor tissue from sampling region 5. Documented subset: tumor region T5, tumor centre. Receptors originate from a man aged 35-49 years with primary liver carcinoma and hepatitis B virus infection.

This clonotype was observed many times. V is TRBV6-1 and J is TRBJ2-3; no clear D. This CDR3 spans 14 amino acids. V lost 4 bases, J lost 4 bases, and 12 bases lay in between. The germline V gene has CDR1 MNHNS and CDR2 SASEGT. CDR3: CASSGRANSDTQYF. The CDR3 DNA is TGTGCCAGCAGTGGCCGGGCGAATTCAGATACGCAGTATTTT.

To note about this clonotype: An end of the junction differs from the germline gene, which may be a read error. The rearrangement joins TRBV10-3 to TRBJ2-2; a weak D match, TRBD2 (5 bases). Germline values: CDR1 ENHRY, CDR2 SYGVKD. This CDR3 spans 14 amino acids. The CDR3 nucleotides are TGTGCCATCAGTCCGCCCGCGAACACCGGGGAGCTGCTTTTC. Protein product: CAISPPANTGELLF.

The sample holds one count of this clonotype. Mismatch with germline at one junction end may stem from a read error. The CDR3 here is CASSIGPGLPTHEQSF. The CDR3 region has the DNA TGTGCCAGCAGCATAGGCCCGGGACTTCCTACGCATGAGCAGTCCTTC. V gene TRBV11-1 combines with J gene TRBJ2-1; D is perhaps TRBD2 (6 bases). Germline V gene data show CDR1 as SGHAT and CDR2 as FQDESV (reference sequence). The CDR3 runs to 16 residues.

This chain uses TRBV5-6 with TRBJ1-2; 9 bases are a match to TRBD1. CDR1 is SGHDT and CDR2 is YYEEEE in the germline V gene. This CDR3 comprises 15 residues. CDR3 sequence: CVSSSQGARNYGYTF. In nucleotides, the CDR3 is TGTGTAAGCAGCTCACAGGGGGCTAGGAACTATGGCTACACCTTC.

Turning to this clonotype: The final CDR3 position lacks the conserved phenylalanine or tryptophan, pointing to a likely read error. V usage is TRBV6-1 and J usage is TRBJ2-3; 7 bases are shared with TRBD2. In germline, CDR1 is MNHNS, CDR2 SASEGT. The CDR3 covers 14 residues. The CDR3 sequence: CASGAGASIDTQYS. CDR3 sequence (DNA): TGTGCCAGCGGTGCGGGAGCTAGCATAGATACGCAGTATTCT.